One sample yielded the 27 T cell receptor beta chains listed below, sequenced in a study of blood T cell repertoires in COVID-19. Profiled with immunoSEQ multiplex PCR; TCRdb holds only in-frame clones, not every one. The repertoire holds hundreds of thousands of clones, with 86% as singletons. The sample comprised PBMCs or T cells enriched from blood (not recorded which). These receptors all stem from a man aged 40-49 years who had recovered from COVID-19.

Of note for this clone: Within the sample, other DNA sequences also encode this same CDR3. The chain joins TRBV5-1 to TRBJ2-5, with D unresolved. The CDR3 is 12 residues long. Trimming left V 4 bases short and J 0 bases short, with 4 bases between. Germline CDR1 is SGHRS and CDR2 is YFSETQ. As DNA, the CDR3 is TGCGCCAGCAGCCCAAACCAAGAGACCCAGTACTTC. Its protein product is CASSPNQETQYF.

The chain carries TRBV30 and TRBJ2-1; 13 positions agree with TRBD2. The CDR3 runs 17 residues. CDR1 and CDR2 from the germline V gene are GTSNPN and SVGIG (reference sequence). Unmatched junction bases numbered 12, after V lost 0 bases and J lost 10 bases. CDR3 sequence: CAWSVAFWTSGRMEQFF. CDR3 DNA sequence: TGTGCCTGGAGTGTAGCGTTTTGGACTAGCGGGAGAATGGAGCAGTTCTTC.

This clone has a handful of counts. The gene calls are TRBV10-3 and TRBJ2-3; 9 bases are a match to TRBD2. The germline V gene encodes CDR1 ENHRY and CDR2 SYGVKD. The CDR3 extends over 15 amino acids. V was pared by 0 bases and J by 6 bases, with 4 bases of the junction left unmatched. CDR3 loop: CAISESEREDDTQYF. The CDR3 bases are TGTGCCATCAGTGAGTCCGAGCGGGAGGACGATACGCAGTATTTT.

The chain combines TRBV19 with TRBJ1-1; a weak D match, TRBD1 (5 bases). Germline V gene data show CDR1 as LNHDA and CDR2 as SQIVND (reference sequence). V lost 5 bases and J 6 bases, leaving 13 bases between the germline ends. CDR3 length: 13 residues. The CDR3 loop is CASSSDWGAEAFF. Here the CDR3 DNA reads TGTGCCAGTAGTTCGGACTGGGGGGCTGAAGCTTTCTTT. Full variable domain (outside the CDR3, taken from reference TRBV19 and TRBJ1-1): DGGITQSPKYLFRKEGQNVTLSCEQNLNHDAMYWYRQDPGQGLRLIYYSQIVNDFQKGDIAEGYSVSREKKESFPLTVTSAQKNPTAFYLCASSSDWGAEAFFGQGTRLTVV.

The V and J genes are TRBV19 and TRBJ2-2, with TRBD2 matching 13 bases. The CDR3 is 19 residues long. Germline V gene data show CDR1 as LNHDA and CDR2 as SQIVND (reference sequence). Trimming removed 6 bases from V and 0 bases from J; junction bases left unmatched: 10. As DNA, the CDR3 is TGTGCCAGTAGACCCAGGACTAGCGGGAGAGCTGCGAACACCGGGGAGCTGTTTTTT. Protein: CASRPRTSGRAANTGELFF. Looking up the rest from reference TRBV19 and TRBJ2-2 gives the full variable domain: DGGITQSPKYLFRKEGQNVTLSCEQNLNHDAMYWYRQDPGQGLRLIYYSQIVNDFQKGDIAEGYSVSREKKESFPLTVTSAQKNPTAFYLCASRPRTSGRAANTGELFFGEGSRLTVL.

The rearrangement uses TRBV28 and TRBJ1-2; D is undetermined. Trimming shortened V by 4 bases and J by 3 bases, and 12 bases separated the two germline ends. The CDR3 is made up of 14 amino acids. Germline V lookup: CDR1 MDHEN, CDR2 SYDVKM. In DNA form, the CDR3 reads TGTGCCAGCAGTTCGATTGGCGGTCACTATGGCTACACCTTC. Its protein product is CASSSIGGHYGYTF.

This clone has just a few counts. The chain combines TRBV5-4 with TRBJ2-1; D is possibly TRBD1 (5 bases). Trimming shortened V by 2 bases and J by 7 bases, and 7 bases separated the two germline ends. Germline CDR1 reads SGHNT; CDR2 reads YYREEE (reference sequence). The CDR3 has 12 residues. The CDR3 nucleotides are TGTGCCAGCAGCTTAGGGGTGAATGAGCAGTTCTTC. Translating it yields CASSLGVNEQFF.

V is TRBV5-5 and J is TRBJ2-1; TRBD2 agrees at 14 bases. Germline CDR1 is SGHKS and CDR2 is YYEKEE (reference sequence). The CDR3 runs to 16 residues. J gave up 4 bases and V 0 bases, and 0 bases lay outside the gene matches. The CDR3 is CASSLGLAGGYNEQFF. The DNA for the CDR3 is TGTGCCAGCAGCTTGGGACTAGCGGGAGGGTACAATGAGCAGTTCTTC.

This chain links TRBV6-5 with TRBJ2-1; perhaps TRBD2 as D (6 bases). From germline, CDR1 is MNHEY and CDR2 SVGAGI. There are 16 residues in the CDR3. The germline V and J ends were trimmed by 2 bases and 5 bases, with 16 bases remaining between them. CDR3 sequence: CASSYPGGSAHNEQFF. The CDR3 nucleotides read TGTGCCAGCAGTTACCCCGGGGGTAGCGCACACAATGAGCAGTTCTTC.

The gene calls are TRBV3-1 (or the pseudogene TRBV3-2) and TRBJ1-4; the match to TRBD1 covers 7 bases. V shed 4 bases, J shed 8 bases, and the junction held 16 bases outside the gene matches. CDR1 and CDR2 from the germline V gene are LGHDT and YNNKEL (reference sequence). The CDR3 totals 17 residues. The CDR3 region is CASSPGTALRIMEKLFF. The CDR3 region has the DNA TGTGCCAGCAGCCCCGGGACAGCCCTACGAATAATGGAAAAACTGTTTTTT.

V is TRBV19 and J is TRBJ1-2, with D tentatively TRBD1 (5 bases). Trimming took off 3 bases at V and 5 bases at J, with 7 bases between the two ends. Germline CDR1 and CDR2: LNHDA and SQIVND (reference sequence). The CDR3 is made up of 12 amino acids. CDR3 in DNA: TGTGCCAGTAGTATGGGGGGGTATGGCTACACCTTC. It translates to CASSMGGYGYTF.

The V call is TRBV30, the J call TRBJ2-2; D not certain. Trimming stripped 3 bases from V and 5 bases from J, with 13 bases between. This CDR3 is built from 14 residues. Per the germline V gene, CDR1 is GTSNPN and CDR2 is SVGIG (reference sequence). The CDR3 loop is CAWRPTVLTGELFF. CDR3 coding DNA: TGTGCCTGGAGGCCTACTGTATTAACCGGGGAGCTGTTTTTT.

On this clone itself: The CDR3 end shows no conserved phenylalanine or tryptophan, and so a read error is likely. No DNA is shown, since the ends of the CDR3 on it are uncertain; the CDR3 is the one TCRdb lists. The V call is TRBV3-1 (or the pseudogene TRBV3-2), the J call TRBJ2-3; the table names TRBD2, a call not compared with the DNA. 13 amino acids form the CDR3, both terminal residues included. Germline-derived CDR1 and CDR2 are LGHDT and YNNKEL (reference sequence). The CDR3 here is CASSQAGLAGGSI.

The gene calls are TRBV30 and TRBJ2-7, with unresolved D. The CDR3 is made up of 10 amino acids. Germline CDR1 and CDR2: GTSNPN and SVGIG (reference sequence). With 3 bases removed from V and 7 bases from J, the gap between germline ends came to 7 bases. The DNA for the CDR3 is TGTGCCTGGAGCGCGGAGGAGCAGTACTTC. It codes for CAWSAEEQYF.

The chain couples TRBV6-5 to TRBJ1-1; 8 bases are shared with TRBD1. The CDR3 extends over 14 amino acids. After removal of 6 bases from V and 0 bases from J, the junction contained 3 bases not matched to a gene. Germline V lookup: CDR1 MNHEY, CDR2 SVGAGI. The CDR3 protein is CASSPTGVNTEAFF. The CDR3 DNA sequence: TGTGCCAGCAGCCCGACAGGGGTGAACACTGAAGCTTTCTTT.

The rearrangement links TRBV28 to TRBJ2-2, with 10 bases identical to TRBD1. This CDR3 region has 17 residues. The V and J ends lost 2 bases and 5 bases, in that order; junction bases with no gene match: 8. Germline loops: CDR1 MDHEN, CDR2 SYDVKM. The chain's CDR3 is CASSLKRQGAPTGELFF. CDR3 nucleotides: TGTGCCAGCAGTTTAAAGAGACAGGGGGCGCCAACCGGGGAGCTGTTTTTT.

The chain has TRBV4-1 and TRBJ2-1; 9 bases fit TRBD2. Germline assignment: CDR1 MGHRA and CDR2 YSYEKL. V was pared by 3 bases and J by 0 bases, with 6 bases of the junction left unmatched. This CDR3 contains 17 residues. CDR3 nucleotides: TGCGCCAGCAGCCAGGGGACTAGCAGCCCCTCCTACAATGAGCAGTTCTTC. It encodes CASSQGTSSPSYNEQFF.

This chain joins TRBV2 and TRBJ2-7; 8 bases align to TRBD2. The germline CDR1 and CDR2 sequences are SNHLY and FYNNEI. V trimming: 8 bases; J trimming: 0 bases; junction bases outside the gene matches: 6. This CDR3 is 14 amino acids long. As DNA, the CDR3 is TGTGCCAGCCGAGTCGGGGGGGGCTCCTACGAGCAGTACTTC. Translated: CASRVGGGSYEQYF.

CDR3 in DNA: TGTGCCAGCAGTCCCAGTTATGGGCGTAGTACTGAAGCTTTCTTT. Translating it yields CASSPSYGRSTEAFF. The V call is TRBV3-1 (or the pseudogene TRBV3-2), the J call TRBJ1-1, with unresolved D. The germline gives CDR1 LGHDT, CDR2 YNNKEL (reference sequence). Trimming shortened V by 6 bases and J by 5 bases, and 19 bases separated the two germline ends. CDR3 length: 15 residues.

The chain uses TRBV2 and TRBJ2-7, with 8 bases identical to TRBD1. V lost 1 base to trimming and J lost 3 bases; unmatched junction nucleotides: 2. The length of the CDR3 is 14 residues. Germline V gene lookup returns CDR1 SNHLY and CDR2 FYNNEI. DNA of the CDR3: TGTGCCAGCAGTGAAGGGACAGGGAACTACGAGCAGTACTTC. Amino acids: CASSEGTGNYEQYF.

The chain recombines TRBV7-2 with TRBJ2-6; 8 bases match TRBD1. V lost 4 bases, J lost 0 bases, and 11 bases stayed unmatched. The CDR3 runs 19 residues. CDR1 and CDR2 from the germline V gene are SGHTA and FQGNSA. CDR3 in amino acids: CASSSRTGTGHSGANVLTF. The CDR3 bases are TGTGCCAGCAGCTCGAGAACCGGGACAGGTCACTCTGGGGCCAACGTCCTGACTTTC.

The table lists this clone with a few counts. This chain connects TRBV14 to TRBJ1-2; D may be TRBD1 (5 bases). The CDR3 is 13 residues long. Germline CDR1 reads SGHDN; CDR2 reads FVKESK. The V end lost 2 bases, the J end lost 8 bases, and 12 bases lay between the germline ends. CDR3 in amino acids: CASSQYQGYGYTF. The DNA of the CDR3 is TGTGCCAGCAGCCAATATCAGGGATACGGCTACACCTTC.

The chain uses TRBV30 and TRBJ1-2; TRBD1 agrees at 7 bases. V trimming: 0 bases; J trimming: 0 bases; junction bases outside the gene matches: 7. This CDR3 comprises 16 residues. Per germline, CDR1 GTSNPN and CDR2 SVGIG (reference sequence). The CDR3: CAWSVRLGQTNYGYTF. The CDR3 bases are TGTGCCTGGAGTGTACGGCTGGGACAGACTAACTATGGCTACACCTTC.

The rearrangement joins TRBV12-2 to TRBJ2-2; TRBD2, the table's D call, lacks a check against the DNA. TRBV12-2 is listed as a pseudogene. There are 16 residues in the CDR3. Here the CDR3 reads CASRPGLAGGTGELFF. CDR3 coding DNA: TGTGCAAGTCGCCCGGGACTAGCGGGCGGGACCGGGGAGCTGTTTTTT.

V and J are TRBV7-9 and TRBJ2-3, with D hard to call. Germline assignment: CDR1 SEHNR and CDR2 FQNEAQ (reference sequence). Trimming pared 5 bases from V and 2 bases from J, leaving 11 bases between. The CDR3 loop spans 14 amino acids. The CDR3 DNA follows: TGTGCCAGCAGCACCTCGAGGTCCACAGATACGCAGTATTTT. Its protein is CASSTSRSTDTQYF.

This clone was picked up one time. The chain recombines TRBV10-3 with TRBJ1-2; maybe TRBD1 (5 bases). Trimming removed 7 bases from V and 1 base from J, with 22 bases in between. Per germline, CDR1 ENHRY and CDR2 SYGVKD. The CDR3 covers 17 residues. This CDR3 reads CAITMEGIGLGNYGYTF. Written as DNA, the CDR3 is TGTGCCATCACAATGGAGGGGATAGGTTTGGGTAACTATGGCTACACCTTC.

Only one count was recorded for this clone. CDR3 residues: CASSFTSGRSPSSNEQFF. CDR3 sequence (DNA): TGCGCCAGCAGCTTTACTAGCGGGAGGTCCCCGTCTTCCAATGAGCAGTTCTTC. This rearrangement joins TRBV5-1 to TRBJ2-1; the match to TRBD2 covers 12 bases. Germline loops: CDR1 SGHRS, CDR2 YFSETQ. The CDR3 loop spans 18 amino acids. V trimming: 2 bases; J trimming: 6 bases; junction bases outside the gene matches: 12.